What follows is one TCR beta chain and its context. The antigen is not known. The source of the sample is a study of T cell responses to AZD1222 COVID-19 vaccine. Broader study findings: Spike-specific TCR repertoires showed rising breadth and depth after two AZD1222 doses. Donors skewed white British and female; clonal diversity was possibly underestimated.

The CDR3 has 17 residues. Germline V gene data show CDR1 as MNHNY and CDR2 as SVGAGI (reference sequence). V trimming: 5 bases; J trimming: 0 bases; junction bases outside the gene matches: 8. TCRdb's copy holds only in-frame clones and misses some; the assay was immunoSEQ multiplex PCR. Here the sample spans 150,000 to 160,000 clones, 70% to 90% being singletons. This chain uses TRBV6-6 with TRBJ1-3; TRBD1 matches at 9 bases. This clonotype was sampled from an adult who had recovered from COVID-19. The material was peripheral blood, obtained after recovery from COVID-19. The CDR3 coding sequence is TGTGCCAGCAGTCGTCCCGGGACAGGGACCTCTGGAAACACCATATATTTT. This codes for CASSRPGTGTSGNTIYF.